These 15 T cell receptor beta chains came from one sample sequenced in a study of T cell responses to AZD1222 COVID-19 vaccine. TCRdb's table, derived via immunoSEQ multiplex PCR, lists solely in-frame clones and lacks some. The data show approximately 79,000 clones, with over 80% seen just once and approximately 15% held by the top ten. Material: peripheral blood, obtained on day 0 of AZD1222 vaccination. These receptor sequences come from an adult in good health.

CDR3: CAWSVGSATNEKLFF. CDR3 coding DNA: TGTGCCTGGAGTGTAGGGTCCGCAACTAATGAAAAACTGTTTTTT. The chain combines TRBV30 with TRBJ1-4; no clear D. With 0 bases removed from V and 0 bases from J, the gap between germline ends came to 8 bases. Germline CDR1 is GTSNPN and CDR2 is SVGIG (reference sequence). CDR3 length: 15 residues.

The gene calls are TRBV5-1 and TRBJ2-1; D could derive from TRBD1 or TRBD2 (5 bases each). Trimming took 2 bases from V and 0 from J, leaving 12 bases between them. The CDR3 sequence is 16 residues long. Per germline, CDR1 SGHRS and CDR2 YFSETQ. CDR3 DNA: TGCGCCAGCAGCTTCGGGGACGTCAGCTCCTACAATGAGCAGTTCTTC. Translation: CASSFGDVSSYNEQFF.

V gene TRBV5-5 combines with J gene TRBJ1-6; no clear D. Germline V gene lookup returns CDR1 SGHKS and CDR2 YYEKEE (reference sequence). Trimming took 0 bases from V and 5 from J, leaving 3 bases between them. The CDR3 length is 13 residues. The CDR3: CASSLDHNSPLHF. The CDR3 region has the DNA TGTGCCAGCAGCTTGGATCATAATTCACCCCTCCACTTT.

J is TRBJ1-1 and V is TRBV6-4, with D perhaps TRBD1 (5 bases). The CDR3 runs 15 residues. V shed 6 bases and J shed 0 bases, with 14 bases lying between them. Germline CDR1 is MRHNA and CDR2 is SNTAGT. The CDR3 reads CASRGGGRMNTEAFF. The CDR3 DNA is TGTGCCAGCAGGGGTGGGGGTAGAATGAACACTGAAGCTTTCTTT.

This sequence joins TRBV2 and TRBJ2-5, with 10 bases lining up with TRBD1. Germline-derived CDR1 and CDR2 are SNHLY and FYNNEI. V dropped 7 bases and J dropped 5; count of bases not matched to a gene: 4. The CDR3 sequence is 13 residues long. In nucleotides, the CDR3 is TGTGCCAGCAAAGGGACAGGGGCCGAGACCCAGTACTTC. Its protein is CASKGTGAETQYF.

This sequence joins TRBV4-2 and TRBJ2-1, with D tentatively TRBD2 (7 bases). The CDR3 contains 17 residues. CDR1 and CDR2 (germline): LGHNA, YNFKEQ. Trimming cost V 0 bases and J 14 bases, with 26 bases left between them. The CDR3 here is CASSQDRVRDTMGGEFF. Here the CDR3 DNA reads TGTGCCAGCAGCCAAGATAGGGTTCGGGACACGATGGGGGGGGAGTTCTTC.

This clone has a single count. The chain combines TRBV4-2 with TRBJ1-2, with 8 positions matching TRBD1. Germline CDR1 reads LGHNA; CDR2 reads YNFKEQ. J was trimmed by 5 bases and V by 0 bases; bases with no gene match: 8. The CDR3 is made up of 16 amino acids. Here the CDR3 reads CASSQDGAGGGYGYTF. DNA of the CDR3: TGTGCCAGCAGCCAAGATGGGGCAGGGGGCGGGTATGGCTACACCTTC.

This chain joins TRBV5-6 and TRBJ1-2; no firm D call. The CDR3 covers 13 residues. Looked up from germline, CDR1 is SGHDT and CDR2 is YYEEEE. Trimming pared 4 bases from V and 9 bases from J, leaving 16 bases between. The DNA for the CDR3 is TGTGCCAGCAGCACCGGGGTCCTCGAAAGCTACACCTTC. Its translation: CASSTGVLESYTF.

The rearrangement uses TRBV6-1 and TRBJ1-3, with D unresolved. The germline V and J ends were trimmed by 0 bases and 9 bases, with 6 bases remaining between them. Germline V gene sequence: CDR1 MNHNS, CDR2 SASEGT. The CDR3 extends over 12 amino acids. The CDR3: CASSEAQFTIYF. The CDR3 bases are TGTGCCAGCAGTGAAGCCCAGTTCACCATATATTTT.

V and J are TRBV5-1 and TRBJ1-5; D not resolved. The CDR3 sequence is 15 residues long. The V end was cut by 4 bases, the J end by 0 bases, with 11 bases between. CDR1 is SGHRS and CDR2 is YFSETQ in the germline V gene. The DNA of the CDR3 is TGCGCCAGCAGCCCCAGTAGTTATAGCAATCAGCCCCAGCATTTT. Its translation: CASSPSSYSNQPQHF.

The genes are TRBV7-9 and TRBJ2-2, with D possibly TRBD1 on 6 matching bases. The CDR3 is 16 amino acids. Germline-derived CDR1 and CDR2 are SEHNR and FQNEAQ (reference sequence). With 1 base removed from V and 3 bases from J, the gap between germline ends came to 12 bases. The DNA for the CDR3 is TGTGCCAGCAGCTTAGACAGGGCAAGTGACACCGGGGAGCTGTTTTTT. As protein: CASSLDRASDTGELFF.

The chain recombines TRBV13 with TRBJ2-2; D may be TRBD2 (5 bases). The CDR3 has 17 residues. The V gene lost 5 bases and the J gene lost 4 bases, with 20 bases spanning the gap. CDR1 is PRHDT and CDR2 is FYEKMQ in the germline V gene (reference sequence). CDR3 loop: CASSPGILAGFTGELFF. CDR3 DNA sequence: TGTGCCAGCAGCCCCGGGATCCTAGCAGGATTCACCGGGGAGCTGTTTTTT. The full variable domain, its missing parts supplied by reference TRBV13 and TRBJ2-2, is AAGVIQSPRHLIKEKRETATLKCYPIPRHDTVYWYQQGPGQDPQFLISFYEKMQSDKGSIPDRFSAQQFSDYHSELNMSSLELGDSALYFCASSPGILAGFTGELFFGEGSRLTVL.

CDR3 residues: CASSFEGAGANVLTF. The CDR3 DNA reads as TGCGCCAGCAGCTTCGAGGGGGCTGGGGCCAACGTCCTGACTTTC. The V call is TRBV5-1, the J call TRBJ2-6, with D perhaps matching TRBD1 (6 bases). This CDR3 is built from 15 residues. In germline, CDR1 is SGHRS, CDR2 YFSETQ. Trimming took off 2 bases at V and 2 bases at J, with 8 bases between the two ends.

The chain employs TRBV5-4 and TRBJ1-2; D is undetermined. V was shortened by 4 bases and J by 4 bases, with 14 bases between the two germline ends. Germline V gene data show CDR1 as SGHNT and CDR2 as YYREEE (reference sequence). The CDR3 covers 14 residues. The CDR3 protein is CASSPARGFYGYTF. CDR3 bases: TGTGCCAGCAGCCCGGCGCGCGGCTTCTATGGCTACACCTTC.

The table lists this clone with a few counts. The rearrangement uses TRBV7-6 and TRBJ1-3; TRBD1 aligns across 7 bases. Trimming removed 2 bases from V and 1 base from J; junction bases left unmatched: 5. CDR1 is SGHVS, CDR2 FNYEAQ, per germline. CDR3 size: 16 residues. CDR3 residues: CASSLWPRGSGNTIYF. Written as DNA, the CDR3 is TGTGCCAGCAGCTTATGGCCCAGGGGGTCTGGAAACACCATATATTTT.